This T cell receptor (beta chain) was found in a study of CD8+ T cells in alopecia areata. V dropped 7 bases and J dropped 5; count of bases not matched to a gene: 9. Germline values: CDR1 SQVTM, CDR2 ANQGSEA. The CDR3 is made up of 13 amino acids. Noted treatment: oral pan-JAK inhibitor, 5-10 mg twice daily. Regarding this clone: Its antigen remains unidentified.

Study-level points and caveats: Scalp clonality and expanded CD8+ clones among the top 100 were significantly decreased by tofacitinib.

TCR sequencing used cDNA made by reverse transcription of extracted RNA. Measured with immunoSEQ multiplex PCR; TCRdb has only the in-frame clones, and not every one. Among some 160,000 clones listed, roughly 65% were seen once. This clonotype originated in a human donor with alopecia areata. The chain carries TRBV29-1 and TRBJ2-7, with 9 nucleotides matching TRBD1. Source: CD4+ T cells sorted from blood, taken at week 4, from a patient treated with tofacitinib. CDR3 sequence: CSAWGQGLNEQYF. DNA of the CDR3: TGCAGCGCATGGGGACAGGGTCTCAACGAGCAGTACTTC.